Each of the 6 T cell receptor beta chains below was sequenced from the same sample in a study of prognosis after radiotherapy for stage I lung cancer. Genomic DNA provided the template from which TCR beta CDR3 was amplified by two-round multiplex PCR. Amplification during the initial PCR round employed primers specific to each TRBV and TRBJ gene. TCRdb re-analysed the multiplex PCR reads in MiXCR, keeping a single row per CDR3 protein. The sample lists about 20,000 distinct CDR3 sequences; 44% were seen once. The sample was PBMCs, taken before or after stereotactic body radiation therapy (not recorded which). Receptors originate from a donor older than 45 with non-small cell lung cancer.

Note on this clonotype: A read error may be the cause here, since a much bigger clone is one base away. The chain uses TRBV29-1 and TRBJ1-3; no reliable D call. The V end lost 8 bases, the J end lost 1 base, and 9 bases lay between the germline ends. The CDR3 spans 12 residues. The germline gives CDR1 SQVTM, CDR2 ANQGSEA. The CDR3 region is CSSSRSGNTIYF. The CDR3 coding sequence is TGCAGCTCATCACGGTCTGGAAACACCATATATTTT.

The V gene is TRBV27, the J gene TRBJ1-1; 10 bases map to TRBD1. The CDR3 extends over 13 amino acids. Unmatched junction bases numbered 4, after V lost 5 bases and J lost 7 bases. Germline values: CDR1 MNHEY, CDR2 SMNVEV (reference sequence). The CDR3 loop reads CASSPGTGVEAFF. CDR3 nucleotide sequence: TGTGCCAGCAGTCCCGGGACAGGGGTTGAAGCTTTCTTT.

This clonotype occurred many times. V and J are TRBV4-1 and TRBJ2-7; a weak D match, TRBD2 (5 bases). CDR1 MGHRA and CDR2 YSYEKL come from the germline V gene. V was cut by 3 bases and J by 3 bases, with 15 bases left in between. The CDR3 loop spans 15 amino acids. The CDR3 DNA reads as TGCGCCAGCAGCCAGGATACCTCCGGGAACTACGAGCAGTACTTC. This codes for CASSQDTSGNYEQYF.

The V call is TRBV30, the J call TRBJ1-4; no firm D call. The CDR3 is 16 residues long. The ends were cut back, 5 bases at V and 1 base at J, with 17 bases in the middle. Germline V gene sequence: CDR1 GTSNPN, CDR2 SVGIG (reference sequence). The DNA of the CDR3 is TGTGCCTGGGGCTCGGGGTTGGCGGGAACTAATGAAAAACTGTTTTTT. It specifies CAWGSGLAGTNEKLFF.

This clonotype has ten or more counts. The chain couples TRBV5-1 to TRBJ2-1; 7 positions agree with TRBD2. The CDR3 runs to 14 residues. Germline V gene data show CDR1 as SGHRS and CDR2 as YFSETQ. V lost 4 bases to trimming and J lost 5 bases; unmatched junction nucleotides: 6. CDR3 loop: CASSPGGENNEQFF. CDR3 nucleotide sequence: TGCGCCAGCAGCCCGGGGGGAGAGAACAATGAGCAGTTCTTC.

This clonotype came up many times. The rearrangement links TRBV5-1 to TRBJ2-3; weak D call: TRBD2 (5 bases). Trimming cost V 3 bases and J 2 bases, with 13 bases left between them. This CDR3 is built from 15 residues. Germline V CDR1 and CDR2: SGHRS, YFSETQ. The CDR3 reads CASSSEVPHTDTQYF. In nucleotides, the CDR3 is TGCGCCAGCAGCTCGGAGGTCCCGCACACAGATACGCAGTATTTT.